The 9 T cell receptor beta chains below were found in one sample sequenced in a study of cytomegalovirus exposure and HLA in healthy donors. The PCR contained 60 Vbeta and 13 Jbeta primers. Measured with immunoSEQ multiplex PCR; TCRdb has only the in-frame clones, and not every one. The table has 100,000 to 150,000 clones, 70% to 80% seen once. Source material: PBMCs. These receptors all come from a man aged 35-49 years in good health and CMV-seropositive.

This chain links TRBV5-6 with TRBJ2-2, with 9 bases matching TRBD1. V trimming: 3 bases; J trimming: 5 bases; junction bases outside the gene matches: 2. The V gene's germline CDR1 is SGHDT and CDR2 YYEEEE. The CDR3 consists of 14 residues. The CDR3 sequence is CASSWGTGTGELFF. CDR3 DNA sequence: TGTGCCAGCAGCTGGGGGACAGGGACCGGGGAGCTGTTTTTT.

V gene TRBV7-8 combines with J gene TRBJ1-5; TRBD1 might be the D (6 bases). V lost 0 bases and J 4 bases, leaving 13 bases between the germline ends. There are 16 residues in the CDR3. Looked up from germline, CDR1 is SGHVS and CDR2 is FQNEAQ. The CDR3 sequence: CASSLAPGVGNQPQHF. The CDR3 nucleotides are TGTGCCAGCAGCTTAGCTCCAGGGGTGGGGAATCAGCCCCAGCATTTT.

The chain recombines TRBV7-9 with TRBJ1-2; D unresolved. V was shortened by 8 bases and J by 6 bases, with 19 bases between the two germline ends. The CDR3 totals 14 residues. The V gene's germline CDR1 is SEHNR and CDR2 FQNEAQ (reference sequence). The chain's CDR3 is CASGSGREANGYTF. Here the CDR3 DNA reads TGTGCCAGCGGATCCGGACGGGAGGCTAATGGCTACACCTTC.

For this clone: Other nucleotide sequences in the sample specify the same CDR3. V gene TRBV2 combines with J gene TRBJ2-1; 7 nucleotides align to TRBD1. Germline trimming cut 4 bases from V and 6 bases from J; bases unmatched to any gene: 3. Per the germline V gene, CDR1 is SNHLY and CDR2 is FYNNEI. This CDR3 spans 13 amino acids. This CDR3 reads CASSGDRGNEQFF. CDR3 sequence (DNA): TGTGCCAGCAGTGGGGACAGAGGCAATGAGCAGTTCTTC.

V is TRBV5-1 and J is TRBJ2-5; 8 nucleotides agree with TRBD1. The J segment lost 1 base and the V segment lost 4 bases, leaving 12 bases of the junction unmatched. Germline CDR1 and CDR2: SGHRS and YFSETQ. The length of the CDR3 is 17 residues. Here the CDR3 DNA reads TGCGCCAGCAGCAGGCGATCCGGGACAGGTCGCCAAGAGACCCAGTACTTC. This encodes CASSRRSGTGRQETQYF.

The J gene is TRBJ2-1, the V gene TRBV9, with D possibly being TRBD1 (7 bases). CDR1 is SGDLS, CDR2 YYNGEE, per germline. V was clipped by 0 bases and J by 4 bases, with 14 bases between them. This CDR3 has 16 residues. The CDR3 DNA reads as TGTGCCAGCAGCGTAGAATACAGGGGACTTTACAATGAGCAGTTCTTC. It codes for CASSVEYRGLYNEQFF.

The table lists this clone with a count of one. V usage is TRBV6-5 and J usage is TRBJ1-2; D is perhaps TRBD1 (5 bases). The germline V gene has CDR1 MNHEY and CDR2 SVGAGI. The CDR3 contains 16 residues. V was trimmed by 4 bases and J by 3 bases, leaving 18 bases between them. CDR3 loop: CASSSGAGIADYGYTF. CDR3 in DNA: TGTGCCAGCAGTTCTGGGGCAGGGATCGCTGACTATGGCTACACCTTC.

This chain links TRBV5-1 with TRBJ1-4; D may be TRBD1 (5 bases). This CDR3 has 14 amino acids. Germline CDR1 is SGHRS and CDR2 is YFSETQ. V shed 4 bases and J shed 8 bases, with 15 bases lying between them. The DNA for the CDR3 is TGCGCCAGCAGCCCAGGGACTATTGGGGAAAAACTGTTTTTT. Its protein is CASSPGTIGEKLFF. Full variable domain (missing parts from reference TRBV5-1 and TRBJ1-4): KAGVTQTPRYLIKTRGQQVTLSCSPISGHRSVSWYQQTPGQGLQFLFEYFSETQRNKGNFPGRFSGRQFSNSRSEMNVSTLELGDSALYLCASSPGTIGEKLFFGSGTQLSVL.

This clone was found a few times. The chain employs TRBV11-3 and TRBJ2-1, with TRBD2 identical over 12 bases. The J segment lost 0 bases and the V segment lost 2 bases, leaving 11 bases of the junction unmatched. Germline assignment: CDR1 SGHNT and CDR2 YENEEA. CDR3 length: 20 residues. The CDR3 region is CASSLSLAGGPGPSYNEQFF. The CDR3, as DNA: TGTGCCAGCAGCTTAAGCCTAGCGGGAGGGCCGGGGCCCTCCTACAATGAGCAGTTCTTC.